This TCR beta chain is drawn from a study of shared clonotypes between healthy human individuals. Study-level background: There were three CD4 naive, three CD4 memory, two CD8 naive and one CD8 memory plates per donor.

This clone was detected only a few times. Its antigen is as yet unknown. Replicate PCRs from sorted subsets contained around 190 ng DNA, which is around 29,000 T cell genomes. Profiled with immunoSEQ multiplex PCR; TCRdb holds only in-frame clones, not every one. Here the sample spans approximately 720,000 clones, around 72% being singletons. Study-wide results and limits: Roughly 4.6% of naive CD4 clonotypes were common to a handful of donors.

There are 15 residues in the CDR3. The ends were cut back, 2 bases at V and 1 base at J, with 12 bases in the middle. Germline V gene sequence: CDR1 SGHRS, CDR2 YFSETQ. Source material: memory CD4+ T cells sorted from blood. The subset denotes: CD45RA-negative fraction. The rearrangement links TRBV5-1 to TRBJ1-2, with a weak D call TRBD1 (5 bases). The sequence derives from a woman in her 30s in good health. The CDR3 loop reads CASSLGASGNYGYTF. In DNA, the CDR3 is TGCGCCAGCAGCTTAGGGGCATCGGGTAACTATGGCTACACCTTC. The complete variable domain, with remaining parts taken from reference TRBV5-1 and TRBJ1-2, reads KAGVTQTPRYLIKTRGQQVTLSCSPISGHRSVSWYQQTPGQGLQFLFEYFSETQRNKGNFPGRFSGRQFSNSRSEMNVSTLELGDSALYLCASSLGASGNYGYTFGSGTRLTVV.